Each of the 13 T cell receptor beta chains below was sequenced from the same sample in a study of CD8 T cells in ankylosing spondylitis. TCRdb analysed the 5' RACE reads with MiXCR anew, one entry per CDR3 protein. The sample holds just over 150,000 distinct CDR3 sequences; about 16% are singletons and the top ten take about 7.8%. Specimen: blood, either unsorted or a sorted T cell fraction (not recorded which). These receptor sequences come from a male donor with ankylosing spondylitis or in good health (not recorded which).

This clonotype was recorded a few times. The chain recombines TRBV12-3 or TRBV12-4 with TRBJ2-7; 7 bases are shared with TRBD2. V lost 6 bases to trimming and J lost 4 bases; unmatched junction nucleotides: 12. This CDR3 region has 15 residues. CDR3 in amino acids: CASSQSGVSSYEQYF. CDR3 DNA sequence: TGTGCCAGCAGCCAGAGCGGGGTATCTTCATACGAGCAGTACTTC.

This clonotype was counted between two and nine times. V gene TRBV28 combines with J gene TRBJ2-6, with 7 nucleotides matching TRBD1. CDR1 MDHEN and CDR2 SYDVKM come from the germline V gene. This CDR3 contains 13 residues. V trimming: 6 bases; J trimming: 10 bases; junction bases outside the gene matches: 6. The CDR3 sequence is CASSINRGNVLTF. The CDR3 DNA sequence: TGTGCCAGCAGCATTAACAGGGGTAACGTCCTGACTTTC. The whole variable domain, remainder taken from reference TRBV28 and TRBJ2-6, is DVKVTQSSRYLVKRTGEKVFLECVQDMDHENMFWYRQDPGLGLRLIYFSYDVKMKEKGDIPEGYSVSREKKERFSLILESASTNQTSMYLCASSINRGNVLTFGAGSRLTVL.

V is TRBV27 and J is TRBJ2-1; unclear D gene. The CDR3 runs to 15 residues. The V gene's germline CDR1 is MNHEY and CDR2 SMNVEV (reference sequence). V gave up 3 bases and J gave up 0 bases, with 9 bases separating them. CDR3 nucleotides: TGTGCCAGCAGTTTCGACACGAGCTCCTACAATGAGCAGTTCTTC. Its protein product is CASSFDTSSYNEQFF.

This clonotype has just a few counts. The genes are TRBV18 and TRBJ2-2; D is perhaps TRBD2 (6 bases). This CDR3 is built from 16 residues. The V end was cut by 8 bases, the J end by 2 bases, with 18 bases between. Germline V CDR1 and CDR2: KGHSH, LQKENI. In DNA form, the CDR3 reads TGTGCCAGCCCCTCCGCGGGGCAGACCAACACCGGGGAGCTGTTTTTT. Translated, it gives CASPSAGQTNTGELFF. The full variable domain, with the rest looked up from reference TRBV18 and TRBJ2-2, is NAGVMQNPRHLVRRRGQEARLRCSPMKGHSHVYWYRQLPEEGLKFMVYLQKENIIDESGMPKERFSAEFPKEGPSILRIQQVVRGDSAAYFCASPSAGQTNTGELFFGEGSRLTVL.

This chain links TRBV14 with TRBJ1-6, with 10 bases that match TRBD1. V dropped 3 bases and J dropped 9; count of bases not matched to a gene: 8. This CDR3 has 16 amino acids. CDR1 SGHDN and CDR2 FVKESK come from the germline V gene. The CDR3 DNA sequence: TGTGCCAGCAGCCAGGACGCCCGGACAGGGGGTTCACCCCTCCACTTT. It encodes CASSQDARTGGSPLHF.

This chain joins TRBV29-1 and TRBJ2-1, with no clear D. Trimming stripped 3 bases from V and 6 bases from J, with 6 bases between. Germline CDR1 and CDR2: SQVTM and ANQGSEA. The CDR3 loop spans 11 amino acids. As DNA, the CDR3 is TGCAGCGTTGAGGGCCCCAATGAGCAGTTCTTC. Translated: CSVEGPNEQFF.

The table lists this clonotype with a count of one. It may be a read error: a sequence one base away is much more abundant. CDR3: CTSSILTGHQAFF. CDR3 coding DNA: TGTACCAGTAGTATCCTCACGGGGCATCAAGCTTTCTTT. The chain carries TRBV19 and TRBJ1-1, with a possible D match to TRBD1 (5 bases). There are 13 residues in the CDR3. Germline V lookup: CDR1 LNHDA, CDR2 SQIVND (reference sequence).

This sequence joins TRBV20-1 and TRBJ2-3; D uncertain. V dropped 2 bases and J dropped 0 bases, with 3 bases sitting between them. This CDR3 comprises 12 residues. Germline lookup yields CDR1 DFQATT and CDR2 SNEGSKA (reference sequence). In DNA, the CDR3 is TGCAGTGCTAGATGTAGCACAGATACGCAGTATTTT. Its protein is CSARCSTDTQYF.

This clonotype was observed a handful of times. The CDR3 region has the DNA TGTGCCAGCAGCTTATTTCGTCCCTATAGCCCGAGCTCAGGGGAAAAGGGTGAAGCTTTCTTT. Translated: CASSLFRPYSPSSGEKGEAFF. The chain couples TRBV11-2 to TRBJ1-1, with a possible D match to TRBD1 (6 bases). The germline V gene encodes CDR1 SGHAT and CDR2 FQNNGV. CDR3 length equals 21 residues. V lost 2 bases, J lost 7 bases, and 35 bases lay in between.

Details on this clonotype: One end of the junction varies from germline; a read error may be responsible. The chain uses TRBV27 and TRBJ1-6, with a possible D match to TRBD1 (5 bases). In germline, CDR1 is MNHEY, CDR2 SMNVEV (reference sequence). This CDR3 spans 16 amino acids. CDR3 nucleotides: TGTGCCAGCAGTTTAGATCCAAGGGGCTATAATTCACTCCTCCACTTT. Translation: CASSLDPRGYNSLLHF.

This clonotype was seen many times. V and J are TRBV19 and TRBJ2-7, with D perhaps matching TRBD1 (6 bases). The ends were cut back, 1 base at V and 1 base at J, with 8 bases in the middle. This CDR3 contains 14 residues. The germline gives CDR1 LNHDA, CDR2 SQIVND (reference sequence). CDR3 in DNA: TGTGCCAGTAGTATAGCGGGACATTCCTACGAGCAGTACTTC. This gives the protein CASSIAGHSYEQYF.

This clonotype was counted many times. The chain combines TRBV5-1 with TRBJ2-7, with a weak D call TRBD1 (5 bases). In germline, CDR1 is SGHRS, CDR2 YFSETQ. CDR3 size: 14 residues. Deletions cut 2 bases from V and 3 bases from J, with 12 bases between. CDR3 coding DNA: TGCGCCAGCAGCTTTACAGGCTCCTACTACGAGCAGTACTTC. Translated: CASSFTGSYYEQYF. The variable domain in full, with the rest retrieved from reference TRBV5-1 and TRBJ2-7, is KAGVTQTPRYLIKTRGQQVTLSCSPISGHRSVSWYQQTPGQGLQFLFEYFSETQRNKGNFPGRFSGRQFSNSRSEMNVSTLELGDSALYLCASSFTGSYYEQYFGPGTRLTVT.

This clonotype was detected ten times or more. The J gene is TRBJ2-2, the V gene TRBV6-1; no reliable D call. Germline CDR1 reads MNHNS; CDR2 reads SASEGT. The length of the CDR3 is 13 residues. The V end lost 8 bases, the J end lost 6 bases, and 13 bases lay between the germline ends. The CDR3 nucleotides read TGTGCCAGCGGCCCCGGGCGTCCCGGGGAGCTGTTTTTT. Translating it yields CASGPGRPGELFF.